Below, 10 T cell receptor beta chains from the same sample are listed, as sequenced in a study of blood T cells in healthy people across ages. Together with a sample-barcoded 5' primer, a J-beta primer mix was included in a second PCR lasting 7 to 11 cycles. One entry per CDR3 protein, called by TCRdb with MiXCR from the 5' RACE reads. The data hold 500,000 to 600,000 distinct CDR3 sequences, with 25% to 30% observed a single time. Sequences were obtained from blood. The source is a woman in her seventies in good health.

The rearrangement joins TRBV7-2 to TRBJ1-2; 7 nucleotides agree with TRBD1. CDR1 and CDR2 (germline): SGHTA, FQGNSA. CDR3 size: 14 residues. Trimming removed 5 bases from V and 8 bases from J; junction bases left unmatched: 11. The CDR3 sequence: CASSQKAGGSGYTF. DNA of the CDR3: TGTGCCAGCAGCCAAAAAGCAGGGGGTTCGGGCTACACCTTC.

There are a few counts of this clonotype. This chain uses TRBV3-1 with TRBJ2-7; D gene uncertain. Germline CDR1 and CDR2: LGHDT and YNNKEL (reference sequence). This CDR3 has 14 residues. V lost 0 bases, J lost 6 bases, and 12 bases lay in between. The CDR3 protein is CASSQESHGLEQYF. CDR3 DNA: TGTGCCAGCAGCCAAGAGTCCCACGGGCTCGAGCAGTACTTC.

This clonotype was seen more than once but under ten times. The chain uses TRBV4-2 and TRBJ2-5; 12 bases fit TRBD2. Germline loops: CDR1 LGHNA, CDR2 YNFKEQ. V lost 0 bases and J lost 2; bases outside the gene matches: 7. The CDR3 extends over 18 amino acids. The CDR3 is CASSQEWLAGGPQETQYF. CDR3 nucleotide sequence: TGTGCCAGCAGCCAAGAGTGGCTAGCGGGGGGGCCGCAAGAGACCCAGTACTTC.

A few counts support this clonotype. CDR3 nucleotides: TGTGCCAGCAGCGTGGACAGGGCGGCTGAAGCTTTCTTT. Its protein product is CASSVDRAAEAFF. The chain has TRBV9 and TRBJ1-1; TRBD1 matches 8 bases. This CDR3 is built from 13 residues. CDR1 and CDR2 from the germline V gene are SGDLS and YYNGEE. V was pared by 2 bases and J by 6 bases, with 3 bases of the junction left unmatched. The entire variable domain, with the rest obtained from reference TRBV9 and TRBJ1-1, is as follows: DSGVTQTPKHLITATGQRVTLRCSPRSGDLSVYWYQQSLDQGLQFLIQYYNGEERAKGNILERFSAQQFPDLHSELNLSSLELGDSALYFCASSVDRAAEAFFGQGTRLTVV.

This chain connects TRBV5-1 to TRBJ1-2, with D hard to call. V was clipped by 4 bases and J by 7 bases, with 11 bases between them. CDR3 size: 12 residues. Per the germline V gene, CDR1 is SGHRS and CDR2 is YFSETQ. The CDR3 reads CASSPGLVGYTF. The CDR3 DNA sequence: TGCGCCAGCAGCCCAGGACTGGTTGGCTACACCTTC.

This clonotype was seen a few times. The chain links TRBV2 to TRBJ1-2, with unresolved D. V lost 6 bases and J 0 bases, leaving 14 bases between the germline ends. The CDR3 spans 15 residues. The germline V gene encodes CDR1 SNHLY and CDR2 FYNNEI. CDR3 region: CASSPTRRPNYGYTF. CDR3 DNA sequence: TGTGCCAGCAGCCCCACCAGACGGCCTAACTATGGCTACACCTTC.

In its sample, this clonotype was seen once. The chain couples TRBV6-2 or TRBV6-3 to TRBJ2-1, with TRBD2 identical over 8 bases. The V segment lost 7 bases and the J segment 7 bases; nucleotides outside the gene matches: 9. The CDR3 runs to 14 residues. Germline loops: CDR1 MNHEY, CDR2 SVGEGT. CDR3 loop: CASMFGGGHNEQFF. The CDR3 region has the DNA TGTGCCAGCATGTTCGGGGGGGGGCATAATGAGCAGTTCTTC.

This clonotype has more than one count but fewer than ten. The chain has TRBV6-1 and TRBJ2-1; TRBD2 matches at 11 bases. V gave up 6 bases and J gave up 3 bases; unmatched junction bases: 13. The germline V gene encodes CDR1 MNHNS and CDR2 SASEGT. The CDR3 loop spans 18 amino acids. Here the CDR3 reads CASRSLMVAGGNYNEQFF. CDR3 sequence (DNA): TGTGCCAGCAGATCCTTGATGGTAGCGGGGGGGAACTACAATGAGCAGTTCTTC.

A few counts support this clonotype. CDR3 in amino acids: CASSLRGIAGGYTDTQYF. DNA for the CDR3: TGTGCCAGCAGCTTACGTGGAATAGCGGGGGGTTACACAGATACGCAGTATTTT. The V gene is TRBV7-2, the J gene TRBJ2-3; 10 bases are shared with TRBD2. This CDR3 contains 18 residues. V shed 2 bases and J 2 bases; nucleotides not matched to a gene: 10. The germline V gene has CDR1 SGHTA and CDR2 FQGNSA.

The chain has TRBV9 and TRBJ1-1; the match to TRBD1 covers 7 bases. Trimming took 0 bases from V and 1 from J; bases not matched to a gene: 3. CDR3 length: 15 residues. Germline V gene lookup returns CDR1 SGDLS and CDR2 YYNGEE. CDR3 region: CASSVAGGGNTEAFF. DNA for the CDR3: TGTGCCAGCAGCGTAGCAGGGGGGGGGAACACTGAAGCTTTCTTT.